The 14 T cell receptor beta chains below come from one sample, sequenced in a study of CD8+CD57+ T cells in acquired aplastic anemia. Profiling that covered TCR beta VDJ and CDR3 relied on genomic DNA as its template. TCRdb re-called the reads through MiXCR, storing one row per CDR3 protein. The sample shows under 350,000 distinct CDR3 sequences, 50% to 65% of them seen only once. Previously, flow cytometry had revealed CD8+CD57+ cell expansion in the patients chosen for sequencing. The material sequenced was sorted CD4+, CD8+, or CD8+CD57+ T cells (not recorded which) from PBMCs. The source is a human donor with aplastic anemia.

The J gene is TRBJ1-4, the V gene TRBV5-1, with a weak D call TRBD1 (5 bases). Germline CDR1 is SGHRS and CDR2 is YFSETQ. This CDR3 has 14 amino acids. The ends were cut back, 2 bases at V and 6 bases at J, with 11 bases in the middle. This CDR3 reads CASSLGGADEKLFF. In nucleotides, the CDR3 is TGCGCCAGCAGCTTAGGTGGGGCAGATGAAAAACTGTTTTTT. Together with reference TRBV5-1 and TRBJ1-4, the CDR3 gives the full variable domain: KAGVTQTPRYLIKTRGQQVTLSCSPISGHRSVSWYQQTPGQGLQFLFEYFSETQRNKGNFPGRFSGRQFSNSRSEMNVSTLELGDSALYLCASSLGGADEKLFFGSGTQLSVL.

In its sample, this clonotype was seen many times. The V call is TRBV5-5, the J call TRBJ2-5, with D perhaps given as TRBD1 or TRBD2 (6 bases each). Per germline, CDR1 SGHKS and CDR2 YYEKEE (reference sequence). Deletions cut 2 bases from V and 5 bases from J, with 16 bases between. This CDR3 spans 15 amino acids. CDR3 region: CASSLWGAPHETQYF. The CDR3 DNA follows: TGTGCCAGCAGCTTATGGGGGGCCCCTCACGAGACCCAGTACTTC.

V usage is TRBV7-2 and J usage is TRBJ2-7, with 7 nucleotides matching TRBD1. CDR1 is SGHTA and CDR2 is FQGNSA in the germline V gene. V dropped 2 bases and J dropped 6; count of bases not matched to a gene: 7. This CDR3 has 14 residues. CDR3 sequence reads: CASSLRYRGSEQYF. The CDR3 bases are TGTGCCAGCAGCTTACGATACAGGGGTAGCGAGCAGTACTTC.

To note about this clonotype: A much larger clonotype is one base distant, so this may be a read error. The chain uses TRBV6-6 and TRBJ2-1, with D possibly matching TRBD1 (6 bases). Germline V gene data show CDR1 as MNHNY and CDR2 as SVGAGI (reference sequence). The CDR3 has 13 amino acids. DNA of the CDR3: TGTGCCAGCAGTTACTTCCGGGACAATGAGCAGCTCTTC. Encoded protein: CASSYFRDNEQLF.

A few counts support this clonotype. The J gene is TRBJ2-7, the V gene TRBV2; a possible D gene is TRBD1 (6 bases). The V end lost 3 bases, the J end lost 0 bases, and 12 bases lay between the germline ends. The CDR3 loop spans 15 amino acids. Germline V gene data show CDR1 as SNHLY and CDR2 as FYNNEI. CDR3 sequence: CASSDRLQGSYEQYF. The CDR3 DNA sequence: TGTGCCAGCAGTGACCGCCTACAGGGCTCCTACGAGCAGTACTTC. Full variable domain (missing parts from reference TRBV2 and TRBJ2-7): EPEVTQTPSHQVTQMGQEVILRCVPISNHLYFYWYRQILGQKVEFLVSFYNNEISEKSEIFDDQFSVERPDGSNFTLKIRSTKLEDSAMYFCASSDRLQGSYEQYFGPGTRLTVT.

Points on this clonotype: This could be a read error, since a much larger clone is one nucleotide away. V gene TRBV3-1 combines with J gene TRBJ2-1, with D perhaps given as TRBD1 or TRBD2 (5 bases each). CDR3 length: 15 amino acids. Per the germline V gene, CDR1 is LGHDT and CDR2 is YNNKEL (reference sequence). This CDR3 is CASTQSRGPYDEQFF. CDR3 nucleotides: TGTGCCAGCACACAGTCTAGGGGACCCTACGATGAGCAGTTCTTC.

The J gene is TRBJ1-2, the V gene TRBV14; D is uncertain. V shed 4 bases and J shed 5 bases, with 8 bases lying between them. The CDR3 sequence is 12 residues long. The V gene's germline CDR1 is SGHDN and CDR2 FVKESK. The CDR3 nucleotides read TGTGCCAGCAGCCCCGACTTATATGGCTACACCTTC. Encoded protein: CASSPDLYGYTF.

The chain links TRBV7-8 to TRBJ2-7; D is possibly TRBD1 or TRBD2 (5 bases each). The germline V gene encodes CDR1 SGHVS and CDR2 FQNEAQ. Trimming pared 6 bases from V and 4 bases from J, leaving 7 bases between. The CDR3 totals 11 residues. The DNA for the CDR3 is TGTGCCAGCAGGTGGGGGTACGAGCAGTACTTC. Amino acid sequence: CASRWGYEQYF. Using reference TRBV7-8 and TRBJ2-7 for the parts outside the CDR3, the full variable domain is GAGVSQSPRYKVAKRGQDVALRCDPISGHVSLFWYQQALGQGPEFLTYFQNEAQLDKSGLPSDRFFAERPEGSVSTLKIQRTQQEDSAVYLCASRWGYEQYFGPGTRLTVT.

This clonotype was seen a handful of times. The chain is built from TRBV2 and TRBJ2-5; the match to TRBD1 covers 10 bases. The V and J ends lost 5 bases and 5 bases, in that order; junction bases with no gene match: 5. CDR3 size: 14 residues. Germline V gives CDR1 SNHLY, CDR2 FYNNEI. The CDR3 loop is CASSLTGGVETQYF. CDR3 nucleotide sequence: TGTGCCAGCAGTTTGACAGGGGGCGTGGAGACCCAGTACTTC.

The chain employs TRBV7-9 and TRBJ2-7; a weak D match, TRBD2 (7 bases). This CDR3 is 15 amino acids long. Trimming removed 3 bases from V and 3 bases from J, with 15 bases in between. Germline loops: CDR1 SEHNR, CDR2 FQNEAQ (reference sequence). The CDR3 is CASSFRAGADYEQYF. The CDR3 nucleotides are TGTGCCAGCAGCTTCAGGGCGGGGGCGGACTACGAGCAGTACTTC.

The chain employs TRBV19 and TRBJ2-1; maybe TRBD2 (6 bases). Germline CDR1 is LNHDA and CDR2 is SQIVND (reference sequence). The CDR3 runs 16 residues. V was pared by 5 bases and J by 0 bases, with 14 bases between. CDR3 residues: CASSGDGRTSYNEQFF. CDR3 bases: TGTGCCAGTAGTGGGGATGGGAGGACCTCCTACAATGAGCAGTTCTTC. The whole variable domain, remainder taken from reference TRBV19 and TRBJ2-1, is DGGITQSPKYLFRKEGQNVTLSCEQNLNHDAMYWYRQDPGQGLRLIYYSQIVNDFQKGDIAEGYSVSREKKESFPLTVTSAQKNPTAFYLCASSGDGRTSYNEQFFGPGTRLTVL.

The chain carries TRBV7-9 and TRBJ1-1; the D is unclear. Germline V lookup: CDR1 SEHNR, CDR2 FQNEAQ (reference sequence). With 2 bases removed from V and 1 base from J, the gap between germline ends came to 11 bases. The CDR3 is 15 residues long. The CDR3 is CASSLTPAGNTEAFF. The CDR3 DNA reads as TGTGCCAGCAGCTTAACGCCGGCAGGGAACACTGAAGCTTTCTTT.

This clonotype was picked up many times. The chain combines TRBV19 with TRBJ1-2, with a tentative D call TRBD1 (5 bases). Trimming removed 3 bases from V and 4 bases from J, with 15 bases in between. This CDR3 has 15 residues. CDR1 and CDR2 (germline): LNHDA, SQIVND (reference sequence). In DNA form, the CDR3 reads TGTGCCAGTAGTATGACGGCGACAGCAGCCTATGGCTACACCTTC. Protein: CASSMTATAAYGYTF.

The chain carries TRBV25-1 and TRBJ2-1; TRBD1 is a possible D gene (5 bases). V was cut by 8 bases and J by 7 bases, with 15 bases left in between. Per germline, CDR1 MGHDK and CDR2 SYGVNS. CDR3 length: 13 amino acids. Here the CDR3 reads CASVGRQPNEQFF. CDR3 DNA sequence: TGTGCCAGCGTTGGCCGACAGCCGAATGAGCAGTTCTTC.